The 15 T cell receptor beta chains given below trace back to one sample, sequenced in a study of T cell responses to AZD1222 COVID-19 vaccine. Sequencing used immunoSEQ multiplex PCR; TCRdb keeps in-frame clones, though not all of them. The sample includes under 200,000 clones, approximately 95% of them seen just once. Sequencing used peripheral blood, obtained on day 0 of AZD1222 vaccination. The source is an adult in good health.

In DNA, the CDR3 is TGCGCCAGCAGCTTCGAGGGGGAAGAGACCCAGTACTTC. Translating it yields CASSFEGEETQYF. V is TRBV5-1 and J is TRBJ2-5; D possibly corresponds to TRBD1 (6 bases). The CDR3 is 13 residues long. Germline V gene sequence: CDR1 SGHRS, CDR2 YFSETQ. The ends were cut back, 2 bases at V and 3 bases at J, with 8 bases in the middle.

The gene calls are TRBV7-9 and TRBJ1-2; D not certain. Trimming pared 3 bases from V and 3 bases from J, leaving 14 bases between. CDR1 is SEHNR and CDR2 is FQNEAQ in the germline V gene (reference sequence). The CDR3 has 15 amino acids. CDR3 sequence (DNA): TGTGCCAGCAGCTTGTCCGGAAAGGGCCACTATGGCTACACCTTC. This gives the protein CASSLSGKGHYGYTF.

The chain has TRBV4-1 and TRBJ2-1; unclear D gene. CDR3 length: 13 residues. Germline V gene sequence: CDR1 MGHRA, CDR2 YSYEKL. V lost 10 bases, J lost 0 bases, and 10 bases lay in between. CDR3 in amino acids: CATSSSSYNEQFF. CDR3 nucleotides: TGCGCCACTTCGTCAAGCTCCTACAATGAGCAGTTCTTC.

The J gene is TRBJ1-5, the V gene TRBV3-1 (or the pseudogene TRBV3-2), with 9 bases fitting TRBD1. This CDR3 contains 17 residues. Germline loops: CDR1 LGHDT, CDR2 YNNKEL (reference sequence). The ends lost 3 bases at V and 2 bases at J; junction bases unmatched: 8. The CDR3 sequence: CASSHEGQGIGNQPQHF. The CDR3 DNA sequence: TGTGCCAGCAGCCACGAGGGACAGGGAATTGGCAATCAGCCCCAGCATTTT.

The genes are TRBV4-1 and TRBJ1-4; D call uncertain. This CDR3 spans 16 amino acids. V lost 1 base to trimming and J lost 11 bases, with 20 bases between them. The germline gives CDR1 MGHRA, CDR2 YSYEKL. Here the CDR3 reads CASSQADRAHKEKLFF. CDR3 nucleotides: TGCGCCAGCAGCCAAGCAGACCGGGCCCACAAAGAGAAACTGTTTTTT.

V is TRBV6-4 and J is TRBJ2-3, with 12 bases matching TRBD2. Germline trimming cut 10 bases from V and 5 bases from J; bases unmatched to any gene: 13. This CDR3 contains 16 residues. Germline V gene lookup returns CDR1 MRHNA and CDR2 SNTAGT. The CDR3: CATSPMTSGSLDTQYF. The DNA of the CDR3 is TGTGCCACTAGTCCGATGACTAGCGGGAGTTTAGATACGCAGTATTTT.

V and J are TRBV27 and TRBJ1-2; D perhaps matches TRBD1 (5 bases). The CDR3 runs to 14 residues. Looked up from germline, CDR1 is MNHEY and CDR2 is SMNVEV (reference sequence). V was clipped by 7 bases and J by 8 bases, with 20 bases between them. The CDR3 nucleotides are TGTGCCAGCATTCCTCCCCGGGTCTGGGGGGGCTACACCTTC. This codes for CASIPPRVWGGYTF.

The genes are TRBV5-8 and TRBJ2-6, with D hard to call. Germline loops: CDR1 SGHTS, CDR2 YDEGEE. CDR3 length: 17 amino acids. The V end lost 0 bases, the J end lost 0 bases, and 10 bases lay between the germline ends. The CDR3 sequence: CASSLVVKASGANVLTF. The CDR3 DNA follows: TGTGCCAGCAGCTTGGTTGTAAAGGCCTCTGGGGCCAACGTCCTGACTTTC.

The rearrangement links TRBV10-2 to TRBJ2-2, with a weak D call TRBD1 (5 bases). Trimming cost V 7 bases and J 2 bases, with 17 bases left between them. The CDR3 is made up of 16 amino acids. Germline V gene sequence: CDR1 WSHSY, CDR2 SAAADI. The CDR3 DNA is TGCGCCAGCATTCAAGGGTGGGGCACTAACACCGGGGAGCTGTTTTTT. It encodes CASIQGWGTNTGELFF.

The rearrangement joins TRBV3-1 (or the pseudogene TRBV3-2) to TRBJ1-1; D gene unclear. Trimming shortened V by 1 base and J by 4 bases, and 16 bases separated the two germline ends. The CDR3 has 16 residues. Germline-derived CDR1 and CDR2 are LGHDT and YNNKEL (reference sequence). Written as DNA, the CDR3 is TGTGCCAGCAGCCAAGGTACAGCCCAGTGGGGCACTGAAGCTTTCTTT. It translates to CASSQGTAQWGTEAFF.

This chain links TRBV3-1 (or the pseudogene TRBV3-2) with TRBJ1-4; D ambiguous. Per the germline V gene, CDR1 is LGHDT and CDR2 is YNNKEL (reference sequence). This CDR3 comprises 14 residues. V shed 3 bases and J shed 2 bases, with 7 bases lying between them. The CDR3 loop reads CASSHSGTNEKLFF. The DNA for the CDR3 is TGTGCCAGCAGCCACAGCGGGACTAATGAAAAACTGTTTTTT.

This chain connects TRBV27 to TRBJ2-7; TRBD2 matches 13 bases. Per the germline V gene, CDR1 is MNHEY and CDR2 is SMNVEV (reference sequence). This CDR3 has 14 amino acids. The J segment lost 10 bases and the V segment lost 5 bases, leaving 8 bases of the junction unmatched. CDR3 amino acids: CASSLTSGRAKQYF. Written as DNA, the CDR3 is TGTGCCAGCAGTCTCACTAGCGGGAGGGCCAAACAGTACTTC.

This rearrangement joins TRBV21-1 to TRBJ1-4. TRBV21-1 constitutes a pseudogene. The CDR3 is 13 amino acids. CDR3 nucleotide sequence: TGTGCCAGCGGGGTCGGGGGTCATGAAAAACTGTTTTTT. Its protein is CASGVGGHEKLFF.

The rearrangement links TRBV4-1 to TRBJ2-2; 9 positions match TRBD1. V lost 6 bases, J lost 6 bases, and 14 bases stayed unmatched. Germline CDR1 reads MGHRA; CDR2 reads YSYEKL. This CDR3 has 17 residues. The CDR3 protein is CASRPLGTGLLAGELFF. The CDR3 DNA reads as TGCGCCAGCAGACCCTTAGGGACAGGGTTATTGGCCGGGGAGCTGTTTTTT.

CDR3 sequence: CASLGPTLVEQYF. CDR3 sequence (DNA): TGTGCCAGCCTTGGACCGACCTTAGTTGAGCAGTACTTC. The V gene is TRBV6-5, the J gene TRBJ2-7, with no clear D. V lost 8 bases and J 7 bases, leaving 18 bases between the germline ends. CDR3 length equals 13 residues. In germline, CDR1 is MNHEY, CDR2 SVGAGI.